What follows are 19 T cell receptor beta chains derived from one specimen sequenced in a study of T cells in Graves' hyperthyroidism and ophthalmopathy. Using RNA transcripts as the source, TCR beta CDR3 regions were amplified. The TCR CDR3 first-round RT-PCR relied on the HTBI primer set. A single record per CDR3 protein comes from TCRdb applying MiXCR to the multiplex PCR reads. Of around 450,000 distinct CDR3 sequences in the sample, roughly 13% were seen once. Sequencing input: blood. The receptor set was obtained from a woman in her late teens or twenties with Graves' hyperthyroidism.

This clonotype has only a few counts. This chain links TRBV9 with TRBJ1-4; D might be TRBD1 (5 bases). Germline values: CDR1 SGDLS, CDR2 YYNGEE. The ends were cut back, 0 bases at V and 8 bases at J, with 11 bases in the middle. The length of the CDR3 is 14 residues. The CDR3 sequence: CASSVADRREKLFF. The CDR3 DNA reads TGTGCCAGCAGCGTAGCTGACAGAAGAGAAAAACTGTTTTTT.

There are many counts of this clonotype. J is TRBJ1-4 and V is TRBV12-3 or TRBV12-4; D perhaps matches TRBD1 (6 bases). CDR3 length: 16 amino acids. Trimming stripped 5 bases from V and 0 bases from J, with 13 bases between. This CDR3 is CASSTQGFATNEKLFF. CDR3 nucleotides: TGTGCCAGCAGTACACAGGGTTTTGCAACTAATGAAAAACTGTTTTTT.

In regard to this clonotype: A much bigger clone sits one base away, suggesting this may be a read error. The chain couples TRBV20-1 to TRBJ1-1; D possibly corresponds to TRBD1 (6 bases). Germline CDR1 DFQATT, CDR2 SNEGSKA (reference sequence). V shed 0 bases and J shed 4 bases, with 15 bases lying between them. CDR3 length: 15 amino acids. CDR3 in amino acids: CSARDMDRGATEAFF. CDR3 coding DNA: TGCAGTGCTAGAGATATGGACAGAGGGGCCACTGAAGCTTTCTTT.

The chain has TRBV3-1 and TRBJ2-7; a possible D gene is TRBD1 (6 bases). V was cut by 0 bases and J by 7 bases, with 13 bases left in between. The CDR3 is 14 amino acids. Germline CDR1 and CDR2: LGHDT and YNNKEL (reference sequence). The CDR3: CASSQDPGVREQYF. The CDR3 nucleotides are TGTGCCAGCAGCCAAGATCCAGGGGTGCGGGAGCAGTACTTC.

This clonotype was observed a few times. The chain employs TRBV20-1 and TRBJ2-7, with 13 bases identical to TRBD2. CDR3 length equals 17 residues. V gave up 0 bases and J gave up 4 bases; unmatched junction bases: 9. Germline lookup yields CDR1 DFQATT and CDR2 SNEGSKA (reference sequence). CDR3 sequence (DNA): TGCAGTGCTAGAGATTATAGGACTAGCGGGAGAGTTTACGAGCAGTACTTC. Translated, it gives CSARDYRTSGRVYEQYF.

The chain uses TRBV12-3 or TRBV12-4 and TRBJ1-2; tentatively, D is TRBD1 (6 bases). The CDR3 has 14 amino acids. V was cut by 6 bases and J by 4 bases, with 15 bases left in between. This CDR3 reads CASSLDSLRYGYTF. CDR3 bases: TGTGCCAGCAGCCTGGACAGTCTCCGCTATGGCTACACCTTC.

This rearrangement joins TRBV9 to TRBJ2-7, with 8 nucleotides matching TRBD2. Trimming cost V 3 bases and J 7 bases; bases outside gene matches: 12. The germline V gene has CDR1 SGDLS and CDR2 YYNGEE. The CDR3 has 15 amino acids. In DNA form, the CDR3 reads TGTGCCAGCAGCGCTGGACGGGAGGGCCAAGGGGAGCAGTACTTC. Amino acids: CASSAGREGQGEQYF.

This clonotype has at least ten counts. The chain recombines TRBV5-8 with TRBJ1-2; no clear D. Trimming removed 0 bases at V and 5 bases at J, with 5 bases between. Looked up from germline, CDR1 is SGHTS and CDR2 is YDEGEE. The CDR3 is 12 amino acids. This CDR3 reads CASSLVIYGYTF. The CDR3 DNA sequence: TGTGCCAGCAGCTTGGTGATATATGGCTACACCTTC. The whole variable domain, filled in from reference TRBV5-8 and TRBJ1-2, reads EAGVTQSPTHLIKTRGQQATLRCSPISGHTSVYWYQQALGLGLQFLLWYDEGEERNRGNFPPRFSGRQFPNYSSELNVNALELEDSALYLCASSLVIYGYTFGSGTRLTVV.

This chain connects TRBV7-2 to TRBJ1-5; D gene uncertain. The length of the CDR3 is 13 residues. CDR1 is SGHTA and CDR2 is FQGNSA in the germline V gene. V lost 4 bases to trimming and J lost 7 bases, with 11 bases between them. The DNA of the CDR3 is TGTGCCAGCAGCTCAAAGGGAGGACAGCCCCAGCATTTT. Translated, it gives CASSSKGGQPQHF.

Many counts were recorded for this clonotype. The chain joins TRBV30 to TRBJ2-4; D ambiguous. CDR3 length: 10 residues. CDR1 is GTSNPN, CDR2 SVGIG, per germline (reference sequence). The ends were cut back, 5 bases at V and 8 bases at J, with 7 bases in the middle. The CDR3 loop reads CAWGRDIQYF. The DNA of the CDR3 is TGTGCCTGGGGCCGGGACATTCAGTACTTC.

Worth noting for this clonotype: A single base separates this from a much larger clone, so it may be a read error. The chain combines TRBV30 with TRBJ2-7; D may be TRBD1 (6 bases). The better agreement between TRBJ2-1 and the DNA end casts doubt on the J call. CDR1 and CDR2 from the germline V gene are GTSNPN and SVGIG (reference sequence). CDR3 length: 14 residues. The CDR3 sequence: CAWSHDRQGYEQFF. CDR3 bases: TGTGCCTGGAGTCACGACAGGCAAGGCTACGAGCAGTTCTTC.

This clonotype was seen repeatedly, ten times or more. This chain uses TRBV7-2 with TRBJ2-5; D is ambiguous. The CDR3 is made up of 14 amino acids. V shed 2 bases and J shed 1 base, with 8 bases lying between them. Germline CDR1 SGHTA, CDR2 FQGNSA. The CDR3 DNA is TGTGCCAGCAGCTTAATGCCAGGCCAAGAGACCCAGTACTTC. It encodes CASSLMPGQETQYF.

This clonotype showed up many times. The chain links TRBV7-9 to TRBJ2-1, with TRBD2 matching over 13 bases. The CDR3 sequence is 16 residues long. V was pared by 5 bases and J by 6 bases, with 7 bases of the junction left unmatched. In germline, CDR1 is SEHNR, CDR2 FQNEAQ (reference sequence). The CDR3 is CASSLGLAGQSNEQFF. DNA for the CDR3: TGTGCCAGCAGCCTGGGACTAGCGGGGCAGTCCAATGAGCAGTTCTTC.

This clonotype was found many times. V and J are TRBV20-1 and TRBJ2-3; D ambiguous. The length of the CDR3 is 10 residues. The V and J ends lost 4 bases and 10 bases respectively, with 9 bases between them. CDR1 DFQATT and CDR2 SNEGSKA come from the germline V gene (reference sequence). Written as DNA, the CDR3 is TGCAGTGCTACCTACCAGGCGCAGTATTTT. Translation gives CSATYQAQYF.

With respect to this clonotype: At one end the junction does not follow the germline gene, possibly because of a read error. The V call is TRBV7-7, the J call TRBJ2-5; 14 bases agree with TRBD2. Germline CDR1 reads SSHAT; CDR2 reads FNYEAQ (reference sequence). The CDR3 runs to 15 residues. The CDR3 DNA reads as TGTGCTAGCAGCCGACTAGCGGGAGGGGGCGAGACCCAGTACTTC. It codes for CASSRLAGGGETQYF.

The sample holds many counts of this clonotype. The chain has TRBV5-5 and TRBJ2-2; D is uncertain. The CDR3 is 16 residues long. CDR1 is SGHKS and CDR2 is YYEKEE in the germline V gene (reference sequence). Trimming shortened V by 0 bases and J by 2 bases, and 11 bases separated the two germline ends. The CDR3 spells CASSLGPTPNTGELFF. CDR3 in DNA: TGTGCCAGCAGCTTGGGACCGACACCAAACACCGGGGAGCTGTTTTTT.

This clonotype was found many times. The chain is built from TRBV20-1 and TRBJ1-1; 11 nucleotides align to TRBD1. V was clipped by 3 bases and J by 1 base; unmatched bases: 4. The CDR3 spans 15 residues. Germline-derived CDR1 and CDR2 are DFQATT and SNEGSKA (reference sequence). The CDR3 region has the DNA TGCAGTGCTAGTAGGACAGGGGGCAGGAACACTGAAGCTTTCTTT. Its translation is CSASRTGGRNTEAFF.

This clonotype was recorded at least ten times. The CDR3 bases are TGTGCCAGCAGTGACGGCATATCGGGAGGGGAGCAGTACTTC. Translating it yields CASSDGISGGEQYF. This chain connects TRBV6-1 to TRBJ2-7, with 8 bases fitting TRBD2. J was trimmed by 7 bases and V by 3 bases; bases with no gene match: 8. The CDR3 is 14 residues long. The germline V gene encodes CDR1 MNHNS and CDR2 SASEGT.

As concerns this clonotype: This clone may be a read error of a much larger clone one base away. The chain joins TRBV18 to TRBJ2-7; D is unresolved. Germline V gene sequence: CDR1 KGHSH, CDR2 LQKENI. CDR3 size: 14 residues. Between the trimmed V and J ends, which lost 2 bases and 5 bases, there was a span of 13 bases. The DNA of the CDR3 is TGTGCCAGCTCACCAGCCCAGTCGGGCCACGAGCAGTACTTC. The encoded protein is CASSPAQSGHEQYF.